A selection of T cell receptor beta chains follows, all from one sample in a study of shared clonotypes between healthy human individuals. Using immunoSEQ multiplex PCR, the repertoire was profiled, and TCRdb retains in-frame clones only, with some absent. The data contain about 450,000 clones, 70% to 85% of them singletons. Material: PBMCs. The receptors stem from a woman in her forties in good health. Some clones in this sample may be carry-over from other donors' samples. Each CDR3 is given with its conserved first and last residue. A D gene is named only where the DNA matches it firmly. Only part of the rows carry a size: once, few, many, or a class if the clone is expanded.

TRBJ1-3 | few | TRBV30 | . | TGTGCCTGGAGTGTACTGGGACCGATGAGAAACACCATATATTTT | CAWSVLGPMRNTIYF
TRBJ1-2 | once | TRBV12-5 | . | TGTGCTAGTGGTTTAGGGGAGACCTATGGCTACACCTTC | CASGLGETYGYTF
TRBJ1-3 | . | TRBV30 | TRBD1 | TGTGCCTGGAGTGTAAGGTGGGGACAGGGGTCTGGAAACACCATATATTTT | CAWSVRWGQGSGNTIYF
TRBJ2-1 | . | TRBV7-8 | TRBD2 | TGTGCCAGCAGCTCACGGGAGGACCAAATCAATGAGCAGTTCTTC | CASSSREDQINEQFF
TRBJ1-3 | . | TRBV5-1 | TRBD1 | TGCGCCAGCAGCCAAATGAGAGGGGGCCGCAACACCATGTATTTT | CASSQMRGGRNTMYF
TRBJ2-3 | . | TRBV7-2 | . | TGTGCCAGCAGCTTACGCGGCACAGTGCCCCATAGCACAGATACGCAGTATTTT | CASSLRGTVPHSTDTQYF
TRBJ1-1 | . | TRBV10-1 | . | TGCGCCAGCAGTGAACAGAACACTGAAGCTTTCTTT | CASSEQNTEAFF
TRBJ1-2 | . | TRBV6-5 | . | TGTGCCAGCGGGGGGGTATATGGCTACACCTTC | CASGGVYGYTF
TRBJ2-7 | few | TRBV19 | . | TGTGCCAGTAGTGGCGAGGAGGGCTACGAGCAGTACTTC | CASSGEEGYEQYF
TRBJ2-1 | . | TRBV10-3 | TRBD2 | TGTGCCATCACCGGGACTAGCGGAACCGTGTACAATGAGCAGTTCTTC | CAITGTSGTVYNEQFF
TRBJ2-3 | . | TRBV7-3 | TRBD1 | TGTGCCAGCAGCATCCAGACAGGGGTTGATACGCAGTATTTT | CASSIQTGVDTQYF
TRBJ2-1 | . | TRBV5-1 | . | TGCGCCAGCAGCATTGAGGGGAATGAGCAGTTCTTC | CASSIEGNEQFF
TRBJ2-5 | . | TRBV5-6 | . | TGTGCCAGCAGCAAGCGGCAAGAGACCCAGTACTTC | CASSKRQETQYF
TRBJ2-7 | . | TRBV27 | TRBD1 | TGTGCCAGCAGCCCCGCGGCTAGGGGACAGGGGACCGGAGGGTCCTACGAGCAGTACTTC | CASSPAARGQGTGGSYEQYF
TRBJ1-1 | . | TRBV6-5 | TRBD1 | TGTGCCAGCAACCCGCCACAGGGGGAGGGTACTGAAGCTTTCTTT | CASNPPQGEGTEAFF
TRBJ1-1 | . | TRBV11-2 | . | TGTGCCAGCAGCTTAGATTCCAGGGCATATGAAGCTTTCTTT | CASSLDSRAYEAFF
TRBJ2-1 | . | TRBV9 | TRBD1 | TGTGCCAGCAGCGTTCAGGGGGCTGAGCAGTTCTTC | CASSVQGAEQFF
TRBJ1-1 | . | TRBV19 | . | TGTGCCAGTAGTCCGGGACACCGCCGCCTCTTGAACACTGAAGCTTTCTTT | CASSPGHRRLLNTEAFF
TRBJ1-1 | . | TRBV7-3 | . | TGTGCCAGCAGAATCACCGTCGCGGTGGCCAGGGATACTGAAGCTTTCTTT | CASRITVAVARDTEAFF
TRBJ2-6 | medium-sized | TRBV6-1 | . | TGTGCCAGCAGTCAGTTACCTGGGGCCAACGTCCTGACTTTC | CASSQLPGANVLTF
TRBJ2-1 | . | TRBV5-1 | . | TGCGCCAGCAGCTTGGGCCTCAATGAGCAGTTCTTC | CASSLGLNEQFF
TRBJ2-7 | . | TRBV9 | . | TGTGCCAGCAGCGTAGGAGGTGCAGTCTACGAGCAGTACTTC | CASSVGGAVYEQYF
TRBJ1-5 | few | TRBV9 | TRBD1 | TGTGCCAGCAGCTACTCCGGGACAGTAGGTCAGCCCCAGCATTTT | CASSYSGTVGQPQHF
TRBJ2-7 | many | TRBV30 | . | TGTGCCTGGAGTGTACTAGTGAACTACGAGCAGTACTTC | CAWSVLVNYEQYF
TRBJ2-1 | . | TRBV27 | TRBD1 | TGTGCCAGCAGTTTGGACAGGGACAATGAGCAGTTCTTC | CASSLDRDNEQFF
TRBJ2-2 | . | TRBV6-6 | TRBD2 | TGTGCCAGCAGTTTCACTAGCGGGAGGGGTGCCGGGGAGCTGTTTTTT | CASSFTSGRGAGELFF
TRBJ2-7 | . | TRBV11-3 | TRBD2 | TGTGCCAGCAGCTCATCAAGACTAGCGGGAGTGCAGTACTTC | CASSSSRLAGVQYF
TRBJ2-5 | . | TRBV7-6 | TRBD1 | TGTGCCAGCAGCTTAAACAGGGGGCTTGAGACCCAGTACTTC | CASSLNRGLETQYF
TRBJ2-1 | many | TRBV10-3 | TRBD1 | TGTGCCACCGGACAGGGAGTACATGAGCAGTTCTTC | CATGQGVHEQFF
TRBJ2-3 | . | TRBV5-1 | TRBD2 | TGCGCCAGCAGCAATGGACTAGCGGGAGTCACAGATACGCAGTATTTT | CASSNGLAGVTDTQYF
TRBJ2-2 | . | TRBV29-1 | . | TGCAGCGGGGCAGGGTTACTCAACACCGGGGAGCTGTTTTTT | CSGAGLLNTGELFF
TRBJ2-5 | . | TRBV6-5 | . | TGTGCCAGCAGCCGGGCGGGACGGGCTCAAGAGACCCAGTACTTC | CASSRAGRAQETQYF
TRBJ1-5 | . | TRBV7-9 | . | TGTGCCAGCAGCTTAGGGGGGTTGGGTCAGCCCCAGCATTTT | CASSLGGLGQPQHF
TRBJ1-4 | . | TRBV18 | . | TGTGCCAGCTCACCAGACGAGGGTGGTGAAAAACTGTTTTTT | CASSPDEGGEKLFF
TRBJ2-4 | . | TRBV28 | TRBD2 | TGTGCCAGCAGCTCCTCCGGGAGGCAAAACATTCAGTACTTC | CASSSSGRQNIQYF
TRBJ1-2 | . | TRBV7-3 | . | TGTGCCAGCAGCTTAAGTCAGGGTGGTGGCTACACCTTC | CASSLSQGGGYTF
TRBJ2-7 | once | TRBV5-8 | . | TGTGCCAGCAGCTTGGGCCGGGAGCCCCGTTTTCACGAGGAGCAGTACTTC | CASSLGREPRFHEEQYF
TRBJ2-1 | . | TRBV29-1 | . | TGCAGCGTTGGGGCCCGGGGGAGAGGTTCTCGGGGTGAGCAGTTCTTC | CSVGARGRGSRGEQFF
TRBJ2-7 | . | TRBV6-5 | . | TGTGCCAGCAGCCCCCCAGGGCTCTACGAGCAGTACTTC | CASSPPGLYEQYF
TRBJ2-2 | . | TRBV7-2 | TRBD2 | TGTGCCAGCAGATCGACTAGCGGGGACACCGGGGAGCTGTTTTTT | CASRSTSGDTGELFF
TRBJ1-1 | . | TRBV15 | . | TGTGCCACCAGCAGAGATACCACGAACACTGAAGCTTTCTTT | CATSRDTTNTEAFF